This passage covers 25 T cell receptor beta chains from one sample sequenced in a study of identical twins. From the 5' RACE reads, TCRdb called clonotypes with MiXCR, one entry per CDR3 protein. Of 240,000 or so distinct CDR3 sequences listed, around 6.6% are singletons. Another study also made use of these data, one on yellow fever vaccine responses in identical twins.

Sequencing used memory (CD45RO+) T cells sorted from blood. The receptors come from a woman between 18 and 29 years old in good health.

J is TRBJ2-1 and V is TRBV28, with TRBD2 identical over 12 bases. CDR3 length: 18 amino acids. Germline assignment: CDR1 MDHEN and CDR2 SYDVKM. V gave up 5 bases and J gave up 7 bases; unmatched junction bases: 15. The CDR3 reads CASSPALSTSGSRNEQFF. CDR3 in DNA: TGTGCCAGCAGTCCAGCCCTCTCGACTAGCGGGAGTCGAAATGAGCAGTTCTTC. Filled out from reference TRBV28 and TRBJ2-1, the complete variable domain reads DVKVTQSSRYLVKRTGEKVFLECVQDMDHENMFWYRQDPGLGLRLIYFSYDVKMKEKGDIPEGYSVSREKKERFSLILESASTNQTSMYLCASSPALSTSGSRNEQFFGPGTRLTVL.

Ten or more counts support this clonotype. The chain joins TRBV12-3 or TRBV12-4 to TRBJ2-7; 10 bases are shared with TRBD1. Losses at the gene ends were 4 bases for V and 2 bases for J; bases not matched to a gene: 11. CDR3 length equals 17 residues. The CDR3 sequence: CASSSTTGGGNPYEQYF. The CDR3 nucleotides are TGTGCCAGCAGTTCGACGACAGGGGGCGGGAACCCCTACGAGCAGTACTTC.

This clonotype showed up just a few times. The V call is TRBV7-3, the J call TRBJ2-1; TRBD2 matches 8 bases. The CDR3 extends over 15 amino acids. Germline trimming cut 1 base from V and 8 bases from J; bases unmatched to any gene: 7. Germline lookup yields CDR1 SGHTA and CDR2 FQGTGA. The CDR3 sequence is CASSLRLAMGYEQFF. The DNA of the CDR3 is TGTGCCAGCAGCTTAAGACTAGCGATGGGCTATGAGCAGTTCTTC.

This clonotype was recorded many times. V usage is TRBV20-1 and J usage is TRBJ1-2, with 9 bases aligning to TRBD1. CDR3 length: 14 amino acids. The V and J ends lost 3 bases and 3 bases, in that order; junction bases with no gene match: 5. Looked up from germline, CDR1 is DFQATT and CDR2 is SNEGSKA (reference sequence). The CDR3 protein is CSASQGQGYYGYTF. Written as DNA, the CDR3 is TGCAGTGCTAGCCAAGGACAGGGGTACTATGGCTACACCTTC.

In this sample, this clonotype turned up a few times. The rearrangement links TRBV7-2 to TRBJ1-5; the D is unclear. The CDR3 contains 13 residues. Germline V gene sequence: CDR1 SGHTA, CDR2 FQGNSA. With 5 bases removed from V and 4 bases from J, the gap between germline ends came to 9 bases. Here the CDR3 DNA reads TGTGCCAGCAGCCCTAGAGCAAATCAGCCCCAGCATTTT. Translating gives CASSPRANQPQHF.

The chain uses TRBV6-5 and TRBJ2-7, with D perhaps being TRBD1 or TRBD2 (5 bases each). Germline CDR1 reads MNHEY; CDR2 reads SVGAGI. The ends were cut back, 0 bases at V and 3 bases at J, with 12 bases in the middle. This CDR3 spans 15 amino acids. The CDR3 here is CASSYSGSGRYEQYF. The CDR3 nucleotides read TGTGCCAGCAGTTACTCTGGATCGGGGCGCTACGAGCAGTACTTC.

In its sample, this clonotype was seen a few times. This chain uses TRBV12-3 or TRBV12-4 with TRBJ2-7, with 9 bases identical to TRBD1. J gave up 3 bases and V 5 bases, and 11 bases lay outside the gene matches. This CDR3 contains 16 residues. Here the CDR3 reads CASSAPWDREGYEQYF. In nucleotides, the CDR3 is TGTGCCAGCAGTGCCCCGTGGGACAGGGAGGGCTACGAGCAGTACTTC.

This clonotype has just a few counts. The chain recombines TRBV20-1 with TRBJ2-7; 10 bases match TRBD2. This CDR3 spans 14 amino acids. The J segment lost 7 bases and the V segment lost 3 bases, leaving 9 bases of the junction unmatched. Per germline, CDR1 DFQATT and CDR2 SNEGSKA (reference sequence). CDR3 nucleotide sequence: TGCAGTGCTAGTCGACTAGCGGGCCCTGGGGAGCAGTACGTC. This sequence encodes CSASRLAGPGEQYV.

This clonotype occurred many times. The chain links TRBV4-1 to TRBJ1-1, with a tentative D call TRBD1 (5 bases). The V gene's germline CDR1 is MGHRA and CDR2 YSYEKL. Trimming pared 2 bases from V and 7 bases from J, leaving 14 bases between. The CDR3 is 14 residues long. CDR3 amino acids: CASSQPGAAGEAFF. DNA of the CDR3: TGCGCCAGCAGCCAACCCGGGGCAGCAGGTGAAGCTTTCTTT.

This clonotype came up many times. The V and J genes are TRBV12-3 or TRBV12-4 and TRBJ1-5; D is unclear. The CDR3 runs to 17 residues. With 2 bases removed from V and 0 bases from J, the gap between germline ends came to 14 bases. In DNA form, the CDR3 reads TGTGCCAGCAGTTTATGGGTCATCAAGAATAGCAATCAGCCCCAGCATTTT. Its translation: CASSLWVIKNSNQPQHF.

This clonotype appeared a few times. The chain has TRBV6-5 and TRBJ2-5, with TRBD2 matching over 8 bases. Germline trimming cut 2 bases from V and 2 bases from J; bases unmatched to any gene: 7. CDR3 length: 16 amino acids. Germline CDR1 and CDR2: MNHEY and SVGAGI. CDR3 DNA sequence: TGTGCCAGCAGTTACGCAAGGGCTAGCGGGCAAGAGACCCAGTACTTC. Translating it yields CASSYARASGQETQYF.

This clonotype occurred a few times. V and J are TRBV6-1 and TRBJ2-3; 8 nucleotides agree with TRBD2. The CDR3 length is 13 residues. Germline CDR1 and CDR2: MNHNS and SASEGT. V dropped 7 bases and J dropped 4; count of bases not matched to a gene: 4. CDR3 region: CASTGGSPDTQYF. In nucleotides, the CDR3 is TGTGCCAGCACGGGAGGGAGTCCAGATACGCAGTATTTT.

This clonotype was found a few times. This CDR3 reads CASSDRQETQYF. The CDR3 region has the DNA TGTGCCAGCAGTGACAGACAAGAGACCCAGTACTTC. J is TRBJ2-5 and V is TRBV12-3 or TRBV12-4, with D perhaps TRBD1 (5 bases). Trimming removed 5 bases at V and 2 bases at J, with 6 bases between. The CDR3 consists of 12 residues.

The rearrangement joins TRBV9 to TRBJ2-1; 8 bases line up with TRBD1. Germline CDR1 reads SGDLS; CDR2 reads YYNGEE. The CDR3 runs 16 residues. The junction had 6 bases not matched to a gene; V was cut back by 1 base and J by 3 bases. DNA of the CDR3: TGTGCCAGCAGCGTATCTCAGGGGGCAGGCTACAATGAGCAGTTCTTC. Protein: CASSVSQGAGYNEQFF.

This clonotype has a count of ten or more. The CDR3 protein is CASSQLGAGANTGELFF. The DNA for the CDR3 is TGTGCCAGCAGCCAACTGGGGGCTGGGGCGAACACCGGGGAGCTGTTTTTT. V usage is TRBV3-1 and J usage is TRBJ2-2; possibly TRBD1 for D (6 bases). CDR1 and CDR2 (germline): LGHDT, YNNKEL (reference sequence). Trimming took 2 bases from V and 0 from J, leaving 13 bases between them. The CDR3 is 17 residues long.

The rearrangement joins TRBV3-1 to TRBJ1-3; no clear D. Germline CDR1 reads LGHDT; CDR2 reads YNNKEL (reference sequence). Trimming pared 1 base from V and 8 bases from J, leaving 6 bases between. The CDR3 extends over 12 amino acids. The CDR3 sequence is CASSQVLDTIYF. The DNA of the CDR3 is TGTGCCAGCAGCCAAGTGTTGGACACCATATATTTT.

This clonotype was recorded many times. This chain links TRBV12-3 or TRBV12-4 with TRBJ1-4, with D possibly being TRBD1 (5 bases). Trimming removed 6 bases at V and 5 bases at J, with 13 bases between. This CDR3 has 14 amino acids. CDR3 region: CASSHRHLNEKLFF. The CDR3 nucleotides read TGTGCCAGCAGCCACAGGCACCTGAATGAAAAACTGTTTTTT.

This clonotype has more than one count but fewer than ten. The V call is TRBV27, the J call TRBJ2-1; D might be TRBD2 (6 bases). Germline loops: CDR1 MNHEY, CDR2 SMNVEV (reference sequence). V was cut by 3 bases and J by 3 bases, with 12 bases left in between. CDR3 length: 15 amino acids. CDR3 amino acids: CASSFRRLDYNEQFF. CDR3 nucleotide sequence: TGTGCCAGCAGTTTCCGCCGACTAGACTACAATGAGCAGTTCTTC.

This rearrangement joins TRBV18 to TRBJ2-1; 9 nucleotides line up with TRBD1. In germline, CDR1 is KGHSH, CDR2 LQKENI. This CDR3 region has 15 residues. J gave up 16 bases and V 4 bases, and 17 bases lay outside the gene matches. CDR3 loop: CASSRENRDRALPFF. CDR3 in DNA: TGTGCCAGCTCACGCGAAAACCGGGACAGGGCGCTCCCCTTCTTC.

This clonotype occurred many times. V is TRBV28 and J is TRBJ2-5; D perhaps matches TRBD1 (6 bases). Germline-derived CDR1 and CDR2 are MDHEN and SYDVKM. Trimming shortened V by 3 bases and J by 0 bases, and 20 bases separated the two germline ends. The CDR3 covers 18 residues. As DNA, the CDR3 is TGTGCCAGCAGTTTCCCACGAAAGACAGGACCGTACCAAGAGACCCAGTACTTC. Its protein is CASSFPRKTGPYQETQYF.

This clonotype was seen a few times. This chain connects TRBV12-3 or TRBV12-4 to TRBJ1-1; the D is unclear. The length of the CDR3 is 15 residues. With 3 bases removed from V and 1 base from J, the gap between germline ends came to 12 bases. CDR3 residues: CASSFRPAGNTEAFF. The CDR3 coding sequence is TGTGCCAGCAGTTTCCGACCGGCGGGGAACACTGAAGCTTTCTTT.

This clonotype was detected ten times or more. The rearrangement links TRBV27 to TRBJ1-1, with TRBD1 identical over 9 bases. The J segment lost 4 bases and the V segment lost 8 bases, leaving 5 bases of the junction unmatched. CDR1 and CDR2 (germline): MNHEY, SMNVEV (reference sequence). This CDR3 region has 13 residues. The CDR3 DNA sequence: TGTGCCAGCGCCAGACAGGGGGGCACTGAAGCTTTCTTT. Amino acid sequence: CASARQGGTEAFF.

This clonotype was recorded at least ten times. This chain joins TRBV20-1 and TRBJ1-1; D unresolved. The V end lost 6 bases, the J end lost 4 bases, and 12 bases lay between the germline ends. CDR3 length: 12 amino acids. Germline CDR1 is DFQATT and CDR2 is SNEGSKA (reference sequence). The CDR3 DNA reads TGCAGTGCCCAAGGGCGGGTCACTGAAGCTTTCTTT. Translated, it gives CSAQGRVTEAFF.

The rearrangement links TRBV19 to TRBJ2-3, with TRBD1 matching over 8 bases. The length of the CDR3 is 13 residues. With V trimmed by 8 bases and J by 5 bases, 6 bases remained unmatched. Germline CDR1 LNHDA, CDR2 SQIVND (reference sequence). CDR3 region: CASRTGPGDTQYF. The DNA of the CDR3 is TGTGCCAGTCGGACAGGGCCGGGAGATACGCAGTATTTT.

There are many counts of this clonotype. The chain is built from TRBV5-8 and TRBJ2-1; the D is unclear. Per germline, CDR1 SGHTS and CDR2 YDEGEE. Trimming removed 2 bases from V and 0 bases from J, with 9 bases in between. The CDR3 is made up of 15 amino acids. In nucleotides, the CDR3 is TGTGCCAGCAGCTTTATTAAAAACTCCTACAATGAGCAGTTCTTC. Translated: CASSFIKNSYNEQFF.